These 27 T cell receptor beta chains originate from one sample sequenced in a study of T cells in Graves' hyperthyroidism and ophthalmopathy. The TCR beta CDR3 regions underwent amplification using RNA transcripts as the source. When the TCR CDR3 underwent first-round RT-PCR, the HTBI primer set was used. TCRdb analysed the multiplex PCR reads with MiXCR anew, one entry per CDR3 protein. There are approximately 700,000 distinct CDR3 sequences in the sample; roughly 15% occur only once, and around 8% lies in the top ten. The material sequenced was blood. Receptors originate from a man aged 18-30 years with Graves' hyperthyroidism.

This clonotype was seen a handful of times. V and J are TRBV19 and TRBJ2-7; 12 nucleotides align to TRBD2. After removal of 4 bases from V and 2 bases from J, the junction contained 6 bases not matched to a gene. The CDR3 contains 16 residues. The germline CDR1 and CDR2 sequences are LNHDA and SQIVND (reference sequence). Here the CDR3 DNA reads TGTGCCAGTAGTACCCCTAGCGGGAGGGGAACCTACGAGCAGTACTTC. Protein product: CASSTPSGRGTYEQYF.

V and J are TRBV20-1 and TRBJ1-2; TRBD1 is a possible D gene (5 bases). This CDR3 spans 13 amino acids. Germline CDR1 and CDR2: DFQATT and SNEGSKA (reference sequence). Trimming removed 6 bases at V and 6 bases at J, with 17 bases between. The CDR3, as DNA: TGCAGTGCGCTGGACTATCTGGGGCATGGCTACACCTTC. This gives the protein CSALDYLGHGYTF.

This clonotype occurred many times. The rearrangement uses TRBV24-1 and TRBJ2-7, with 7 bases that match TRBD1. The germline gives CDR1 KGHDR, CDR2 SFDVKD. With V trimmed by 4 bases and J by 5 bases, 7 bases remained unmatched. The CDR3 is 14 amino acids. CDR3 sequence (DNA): TGTGCCACCAGTGACAAGAAGGGGGCAAACGAGCAGTACTTC. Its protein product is CATSDKKGANEQYF.

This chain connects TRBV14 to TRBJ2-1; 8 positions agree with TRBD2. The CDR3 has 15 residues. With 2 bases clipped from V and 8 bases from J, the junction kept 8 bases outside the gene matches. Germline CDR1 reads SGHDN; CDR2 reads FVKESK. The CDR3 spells CASSQRGRAGDEQFF. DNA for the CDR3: TGTGCCAGCAGCCAAAGAGGTAGAGCGGGAGATGAGCAGTTCTTC.

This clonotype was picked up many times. DNA of the CDR3: TGTGCCAGCAGCCCTGGACTAGCGGGATTCTCCTACAATGAGCAGTTCTTC. Protein sequence: CASSPGLAGFSYNEQFF. V and J are TRBV27 and TRBJ2-1; TRBD2 matches at 12 bases. V dropped 6 bases and J dropped 0; count of bases not matched to a gene: 6. This CDR3 contains 17 residues. Germline V gene sequence: CDR1 MNHEY, CDR2 SMNVEV (reference sequence).

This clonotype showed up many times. CDR3 nucleotides: TGTGCCAGCAGGCAGGGACAGGGGCGTAATCAGCCCCAGCATTTT. It encodes CASRQGQGRNQPQHF. The rearrangement joins TRBV28 to TRBJ1-5, with 10 nucleotides matching TRBD1. The ends lost 6 bases at V and 4 bases at J; junction bases unmatched: 6. CDR1 is MDHEN and CDR2 is SYDVKM in the germline V gene. The CDR3 extends over 15 amino acids.

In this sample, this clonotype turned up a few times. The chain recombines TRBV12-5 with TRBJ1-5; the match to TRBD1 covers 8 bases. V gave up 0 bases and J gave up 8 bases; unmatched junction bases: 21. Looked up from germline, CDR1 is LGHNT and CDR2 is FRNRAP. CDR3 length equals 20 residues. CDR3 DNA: TGTGCTAGTGGTTTGGTACCTTCCACCCCTTCCCCAGGGGGCCATAAGCCCCAGCATTTT. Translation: CASGLVPSTPSPGGHKPQHF.

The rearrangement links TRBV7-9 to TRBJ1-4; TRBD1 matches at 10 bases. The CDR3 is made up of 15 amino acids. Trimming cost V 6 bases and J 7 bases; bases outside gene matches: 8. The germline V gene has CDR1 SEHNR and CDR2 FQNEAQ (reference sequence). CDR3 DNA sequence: TGTGCCAGCAGTCGGTGGGACAGGGGAGGTGAAAAACTGTTTTTT. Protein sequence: CASSRWDRGGEKLFF.

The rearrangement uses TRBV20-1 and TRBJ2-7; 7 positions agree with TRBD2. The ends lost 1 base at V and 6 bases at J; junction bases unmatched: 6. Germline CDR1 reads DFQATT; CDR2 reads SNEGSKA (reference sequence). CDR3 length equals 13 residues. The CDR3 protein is CSARGWERGEQYF. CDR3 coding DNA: TGCAGTGCTAGAGGGTGGGAGCGGGGCGAGCAGTACTTC.

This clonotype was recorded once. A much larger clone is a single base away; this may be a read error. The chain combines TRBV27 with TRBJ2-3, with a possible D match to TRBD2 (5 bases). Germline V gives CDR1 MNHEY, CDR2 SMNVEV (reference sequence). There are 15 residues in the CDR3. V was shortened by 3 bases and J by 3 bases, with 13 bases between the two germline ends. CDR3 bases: TGTGCCAGCAGTTTTGTGGGAGACGGGACAGATACGCAGTATTTT. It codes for CASSFVGDGTDTQYF.

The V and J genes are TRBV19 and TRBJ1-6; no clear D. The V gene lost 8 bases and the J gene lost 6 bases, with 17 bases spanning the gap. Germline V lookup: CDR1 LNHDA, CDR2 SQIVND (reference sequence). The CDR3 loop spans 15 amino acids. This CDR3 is CASRPGSGINSPLHF. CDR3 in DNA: TGTGCCAGTCGGCCGGGTTCTGGAATTAATTCACCCCTCCACTTT.

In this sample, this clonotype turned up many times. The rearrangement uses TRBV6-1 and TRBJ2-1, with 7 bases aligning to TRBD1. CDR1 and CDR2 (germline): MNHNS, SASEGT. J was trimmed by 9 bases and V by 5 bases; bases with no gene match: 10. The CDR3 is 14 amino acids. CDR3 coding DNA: TGTGCCAGCAGTCACTCCGGGACAGCCGGTGAGCAGTTCTTC. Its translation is CASSHSGTAGEQFF.

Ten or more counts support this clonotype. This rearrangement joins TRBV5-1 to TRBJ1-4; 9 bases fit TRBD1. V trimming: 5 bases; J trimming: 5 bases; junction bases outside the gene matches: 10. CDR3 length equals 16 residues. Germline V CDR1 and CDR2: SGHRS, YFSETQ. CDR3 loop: CASSSGQGSSNEKLFF. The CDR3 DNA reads TGCGCCAGCAGTTCGGGACAGGGCTCGTCAAATGAAAAACTGTTTTTT.

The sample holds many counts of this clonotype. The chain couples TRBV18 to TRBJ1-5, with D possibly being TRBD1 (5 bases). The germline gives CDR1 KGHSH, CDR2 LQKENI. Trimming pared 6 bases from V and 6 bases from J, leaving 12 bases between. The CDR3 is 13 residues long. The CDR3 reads CASSPPGIQPQHF. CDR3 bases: TGTGCCAGCTCCCCTCCAGGGATTCAGCCCCAGCATTTT.

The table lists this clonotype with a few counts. CDR3 sequence: CSARDGRATADQPQHF. CDR3 bases: TGCAGTGCTAGAGATGGTCGTGCAACGGCGGATCAGCCCCAGCATTTT. The chain has TRBV20-1 and TRBJ1-5, with D uncertain. This CDR3 region has 16 residues. Germline CDR1 reads DFQATT; CDR2 reads SNEGSKA (reference sequence). The V end was cut by 0 bases, the J end by 5 bases, with 17 bases between.

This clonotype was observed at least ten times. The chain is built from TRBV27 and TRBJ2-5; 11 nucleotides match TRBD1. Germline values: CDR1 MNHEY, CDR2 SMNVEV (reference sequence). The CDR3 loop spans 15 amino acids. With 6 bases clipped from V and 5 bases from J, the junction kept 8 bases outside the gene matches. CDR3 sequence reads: CASSPDRGQGETQYF. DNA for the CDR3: TGTGCCAGCAGCCCGGACAGGGGGCAGGGGGAGACCCAGTACTTC.

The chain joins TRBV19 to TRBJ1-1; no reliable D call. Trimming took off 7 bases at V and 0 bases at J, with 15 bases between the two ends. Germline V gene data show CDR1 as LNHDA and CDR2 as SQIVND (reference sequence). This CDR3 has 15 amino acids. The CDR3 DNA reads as TGTGCCAGTACCCTATACGGTCAGGTGAACACTGAAGCTTTCTTT. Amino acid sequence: CASTLYGQVNTEAFF. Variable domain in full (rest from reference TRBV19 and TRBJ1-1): DGGITQSPKYLFRKEGQNVTLSCEQNLNHDAMYWYRQDPGQGLRLIYYSQIVNDFQKGDIAEGYSVSREKKESFPLTVTSAQKNPTAFYLCASTLYGQVNTEAFFGQGTRLTVV.

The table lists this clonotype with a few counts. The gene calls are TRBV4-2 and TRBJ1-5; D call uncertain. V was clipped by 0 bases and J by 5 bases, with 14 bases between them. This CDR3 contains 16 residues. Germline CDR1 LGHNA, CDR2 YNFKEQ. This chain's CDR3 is CASSQDTDSLYQPQHF. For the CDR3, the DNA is TGTGCCAGCAGCCAAGATACAGACTCGCTGTATCAGCCCCAGCATTTT.

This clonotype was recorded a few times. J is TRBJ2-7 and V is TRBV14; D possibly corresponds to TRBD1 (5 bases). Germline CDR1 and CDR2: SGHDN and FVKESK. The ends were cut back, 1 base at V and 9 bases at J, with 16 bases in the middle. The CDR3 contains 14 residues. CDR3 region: CASSQVGRVEGQYF. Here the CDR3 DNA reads TGTGCCAGCAGCCAAGTGGGCAGGGTCGAAGGGCAGTACTTC. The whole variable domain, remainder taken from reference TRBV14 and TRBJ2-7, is EAGVTQFPSHSVIEKGQTVTLRCDPISGHDNLYWYRRVMGKEIKFLLHFVKESKQDESGMPNNRFLAERTGGTYSTLKVQPAELEDSGVYFCASSQVGRVEGQYFGPGTRLTVT.

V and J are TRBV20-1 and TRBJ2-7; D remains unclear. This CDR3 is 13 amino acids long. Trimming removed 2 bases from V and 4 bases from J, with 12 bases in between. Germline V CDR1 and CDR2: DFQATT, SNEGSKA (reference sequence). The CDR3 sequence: CSARNPGNYEQYF. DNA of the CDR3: TGCAGTGCTAGAAATCCGGGTAATTACGAGCAGTACTTC.

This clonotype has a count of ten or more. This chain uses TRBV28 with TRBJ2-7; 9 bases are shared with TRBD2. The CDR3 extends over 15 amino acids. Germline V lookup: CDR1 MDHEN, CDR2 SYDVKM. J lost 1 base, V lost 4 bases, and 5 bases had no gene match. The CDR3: CASSYDLAGSYEQYF. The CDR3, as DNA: TGTGCCAGCAGTTATGATCTAGCGGGGTCCTACGAGCAGTACTTC.

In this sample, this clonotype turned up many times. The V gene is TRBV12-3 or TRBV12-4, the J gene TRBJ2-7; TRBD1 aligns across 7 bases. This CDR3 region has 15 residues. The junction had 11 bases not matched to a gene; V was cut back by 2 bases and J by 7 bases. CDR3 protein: CASSLRQGLPGEQYF. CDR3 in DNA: TGTGCCAGCAGTTTAAGACAGGGCCTCCCAGGAGAGCAGTACTTC.

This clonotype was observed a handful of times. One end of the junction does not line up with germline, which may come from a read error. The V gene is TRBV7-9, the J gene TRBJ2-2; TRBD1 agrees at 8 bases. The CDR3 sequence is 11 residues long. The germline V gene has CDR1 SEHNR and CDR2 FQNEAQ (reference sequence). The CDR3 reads CASSADRGLLF. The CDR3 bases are TGTGCCAGCAGCGCCGACAGGGGACTGCTTTTT. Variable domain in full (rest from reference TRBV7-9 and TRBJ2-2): DTGVSQNPRHKITKRGQNVTFRCDPISEHNRLYWYRQTLGQGPEFLTYFQNEAQLEKSRLLSDRFSAERPKGSFSTLEIQRTEQGDSAMYLCASSADRGLLFGEGSRLTVL.

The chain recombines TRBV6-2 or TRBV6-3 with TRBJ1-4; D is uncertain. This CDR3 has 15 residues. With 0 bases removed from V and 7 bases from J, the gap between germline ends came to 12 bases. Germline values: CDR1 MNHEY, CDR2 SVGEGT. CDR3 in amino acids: CASSYSRGRSEKLFF. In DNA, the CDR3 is TGTGCCAGCAGTTACTCGCGGGGTAGGAGTGAAAAACTGTTTTTT.

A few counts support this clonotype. CDR3 sequence (DNA): TGTGCCAGCAGCCACCGCGGGACTCTTGAAGGCGAGCAGTTCTTC. Translating it yields CASSHRGTLEGEQFF. V and J are TRBV4-2 and TRBJ2-1; D perhaps matches TRBD2 (6 bases). The V gene lost 3 bases and the J gene lost 10 bases, with 19 bases spanning the gap. Per the germline V gene, CDR1 is LGHNA and CDR2 is YNFKEQ. This CDR3 is built from 15 residues.

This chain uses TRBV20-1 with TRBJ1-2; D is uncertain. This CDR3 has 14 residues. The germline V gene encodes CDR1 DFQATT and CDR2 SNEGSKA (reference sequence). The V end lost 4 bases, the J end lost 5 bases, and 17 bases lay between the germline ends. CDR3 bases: TGCAGTGCTAAAATGGGAACGGCCCTATATGGCTACACCTTC. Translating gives CSAKMGTALYGYTF.

CDR3 sequence reads: CASMAALNTGELFF. CDR3 DNA: TGTGCCAGCATGGCAGCGCTTAACACCGGGGAGCTGTTTTTT. The chain couples TRBV6-2 or TRBV6-3 to TRBJ2-2; the D is unclear. The CDR3 has 14 amino acids. V was pared by 7 bases and J by 2 bases, with 11 bases between. Per germline, CDR1 MNHEY and CDR2 SVGEGT.